Sequencing of this TCR beta chain was carried out in a study of technical replicates of blood from a few donors. This clone was seen just once. TCRdb's copy holds only in-frame clones and misses some; the assay was immunoSEQ multiplex PCR. The table includes approximately 97,000 clones, approximately 96% detected once. The sequence derives from a human donor in good health. Sequences were obtained from T cells isolated from PBMCs.

The CDR3 nucleotides are TGTGCCAGCAGTGAGGCAGGGTGGGGAACTGAAGCTTTCTTT. It yields the protein CASSEAGWGTEAFF. The chain combines TRBV6-1 with TRBJ1-1, with a tentative D call TRBD1 (5 bases). The germline gives CDR1 MNHNS, CDR2 SASEGT. The CDR3 spans 14 residues. Trimming removed 3 bases at V and 5 bases at J, with 13 bases between.